This T cell receptor beta chain appears in the sequencing data of a study of shared clonotypes between healthy human individuals. The CDR3 extends over 19 amino acids. The V gene lost 4 bases and the J gene lost 1 base, with 21 bases spanning the gap. Germline CDR1 is SGHRS and CDR2 is YFSETQ. Some clones are missing from TCRdb's copy, which holds only in-frame ones; the method was immunoSEQ multiplex PCR. The sample holds 2 million to 2.5 million clones; under 95% are singletons and the top ten take approximately 0.39%. The specimen sequenced was naive CD4+ T cells from PBMCs. Subset defined: CD45RA+ positively selected. This chain joins TRBV5-1 and TRBJ2-6; possible D gene TRBD1, 6 bases. The TCR originated in a man aged 18 to 30 in good health. Some clones in this sample may be carry-over from other donors' samples. The CDR3 is CASSKGQLDRPSGANVLTF. In nucleotides, the CDR3 is TGCGCCAGCAGCAAAGGACAGCTCGACCGACCGTCTGGGGCCAACGTCCTGACTTTC.